This TCR beta chain was retrieved from a study of shared clonotypes between healthy human individuals. Per the germline V gene, CDR1 is SGHNT and CDR2 is YENEEA. The ends were cut back, 5 bases at V and 5 bases at J, with 22 bases in the middle. The CDR3 contains 17 residues. The method was immunoSEQ multiplex PCR; TCRdb's version includes in-frame clones alone and lacks a portion of them. Among under 1,100,000 clones listed, 75% to 80% were seen once. The chain links TRBV11-3 to TRBJ2-1, with D possibly matching TRBD1 (5 bases). Material: memory CD4+ T cells from PBMCs. Noted subset: CD45RA-negative fraction. The TCR sequence derives from a man younger than 35 in good health. Some clones in this sample may be carry-over from other donors' samples. The CDR3 protein is CASSKRDTGRTHNEQFF. CDR3 bases: TGTGCCAGCAGCAAAAGAGACACAGGAAGAACACACAATGAGCAGTTCTTC.